This TCR beta chain was sequenced in a study of cytomegalovirus exposure and HLA in healthy donors. Across the whole study: Ancestry clustering placed 81% of a few hundred genotyped donors in the Caucasian-associated cluster.

Points from the study as a whole: A few V segments could not be told apart, such as TRBV6-2 and TRBV6-3, and were left out. The study flagged 150 to 200 TCR beta chains as cytomegalovirus-associated. It was reported in a later analysis that an Asian-associated ancestry cluster showed fewer N-insertions than the 666-donor mean.

PCR primers comprised 60 Vbeta and 13 Jbeta primers. Clones were read by immunoSEQ multiplex PCR, and TCRdb kept only the in-frame ones, dropping some. The sample includes approximately 170,000 clones, roughly 71% of them seen just once. Trimming removed 2 bases at V and 9 bases at J, with 18 bases between. Germline V gives CDR1 SGHKS, CDR2 YYEKEE (reference sequence). This CDR3 is 15 amino acids long. A remark on this clone: Its antigen is not known.

The clonotype originates from a girl aged 5 to 17 in good health and CMV-seronegative. The chain has TRBV5-5 and TRBJ1-5; no reliable D call. Input material: PBMCs. The CDR3 bases are TGTGCCAGCAGCTTCCGGACTGACCGGGTTATGCCCCAGCATTTT. It encodes CASSFRTDRVMPQHF.